This T cell receptor (beta chain) is from a study of shared clonotypes between healthy human individuals. For the study at large: Each donor contributed plates that comprised three CD4 naive, three CD4 memory, two CD8 naive and one CD8 memory.

CDR3 length equals 15 residues. V dropped 5 bases and J dropped 4 bases, with 15 bases sitting between them. Germline assignment: CDR1 MDHEN and CDR2 SYDVKM. Sequencing used immunoSEQ multiplex PCR; TCRdb keeps in-frame clones, though not all of them. The repertoire consists of roughly 1,500,000 clones, with approximately 98.5% occurring once and the leading ten covering roughly 0.36%. Whole-study results and caveats: Sequencing depth was expected to affect clonotype sharing among donors. Represented genetic and exposure-history diversity was restricted by having few donors.

As to this clone: Its antigen remains unidentified.

The sequence was obtained from a man younger than 40 in good health. The chain combines TRBV28 with TRBJ2-1; D is possibly TRBD2 (5 bases). Specimen: naive CD4+ T cells sorted from blood. Subset meaning: CD45RA+ positively selected. The CDR3 is CASSRAGGLYNEQFF. CDR3 DNA sequence: TGTGCCAGCAGTCGTGCAGGCGGGCTATACAATGAGCAGTTCTTC.